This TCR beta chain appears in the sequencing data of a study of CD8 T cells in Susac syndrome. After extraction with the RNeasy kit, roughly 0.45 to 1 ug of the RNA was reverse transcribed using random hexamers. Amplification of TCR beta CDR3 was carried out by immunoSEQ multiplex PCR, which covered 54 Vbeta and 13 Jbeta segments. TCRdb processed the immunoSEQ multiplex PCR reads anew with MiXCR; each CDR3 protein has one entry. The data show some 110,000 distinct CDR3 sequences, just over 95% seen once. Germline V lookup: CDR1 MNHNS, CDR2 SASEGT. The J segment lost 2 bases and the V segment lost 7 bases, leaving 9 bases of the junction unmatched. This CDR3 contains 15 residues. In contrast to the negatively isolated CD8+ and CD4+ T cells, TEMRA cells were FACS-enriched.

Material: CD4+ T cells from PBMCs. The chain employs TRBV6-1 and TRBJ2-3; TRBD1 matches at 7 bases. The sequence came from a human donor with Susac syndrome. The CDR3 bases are TGTGCCAGCACGGCGACAGGGCCCTCCACAGATACGCAGTATTTT. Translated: CASTATGPSTDTQYF.